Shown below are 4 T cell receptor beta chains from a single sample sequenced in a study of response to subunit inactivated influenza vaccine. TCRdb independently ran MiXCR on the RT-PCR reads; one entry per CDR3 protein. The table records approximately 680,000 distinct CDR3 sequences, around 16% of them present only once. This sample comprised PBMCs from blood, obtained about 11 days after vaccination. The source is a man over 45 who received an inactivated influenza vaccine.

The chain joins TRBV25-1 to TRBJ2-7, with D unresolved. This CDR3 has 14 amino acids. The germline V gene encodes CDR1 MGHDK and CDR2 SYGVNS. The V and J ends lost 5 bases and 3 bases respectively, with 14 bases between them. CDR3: CASSRVGTDYEQYF. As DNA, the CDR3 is TGTGCCAGCAGTAGGGTCGGAACCGACTACGAGCAGTACTTC.

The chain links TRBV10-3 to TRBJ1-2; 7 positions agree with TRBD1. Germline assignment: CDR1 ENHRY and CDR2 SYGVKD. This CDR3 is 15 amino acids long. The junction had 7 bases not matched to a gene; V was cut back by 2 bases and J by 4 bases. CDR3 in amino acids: CAISEAQTGIYGYTF. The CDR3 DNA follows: TGTGCCATCAGTGAGGCGCAGACAGGGATCTATGGCTACACCTTC.

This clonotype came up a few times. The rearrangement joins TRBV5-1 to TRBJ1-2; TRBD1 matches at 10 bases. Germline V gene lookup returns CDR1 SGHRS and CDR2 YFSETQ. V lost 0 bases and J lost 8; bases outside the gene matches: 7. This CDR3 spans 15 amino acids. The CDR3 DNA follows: TGCGCCAGCAGCTTGGAGCCAGCGACAGGGGGCGGCTACACCTTC. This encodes CASSLEPATGGGYTF.

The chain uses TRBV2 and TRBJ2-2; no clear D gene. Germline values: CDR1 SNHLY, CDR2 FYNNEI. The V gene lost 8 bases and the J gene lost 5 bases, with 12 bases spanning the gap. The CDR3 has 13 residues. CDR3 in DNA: TGTGCCAGCTTGATAGTTGCAACCGGGGAGCTGTTTTTT. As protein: CASLIVATGELFF.